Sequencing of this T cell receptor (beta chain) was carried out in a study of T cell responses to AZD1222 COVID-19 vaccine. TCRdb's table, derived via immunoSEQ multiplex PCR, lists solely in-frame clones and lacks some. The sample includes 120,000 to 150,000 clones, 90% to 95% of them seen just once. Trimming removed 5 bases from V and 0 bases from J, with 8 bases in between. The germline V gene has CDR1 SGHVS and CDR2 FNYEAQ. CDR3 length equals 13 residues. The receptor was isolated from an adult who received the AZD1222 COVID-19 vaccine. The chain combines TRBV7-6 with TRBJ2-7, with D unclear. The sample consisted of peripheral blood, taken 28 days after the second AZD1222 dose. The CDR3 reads CASSQASSYEQYF. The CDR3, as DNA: TGTGCCAGCAGCCAAGCCTCCTCCTACGAGCAGTACTTC.